These T cell receptor beta chains were read from a single sample in a study of technical replicates of blood from a few donors. TCRdb keeps only in-frame clones here, not all; method: immunoSEQ multiplex PCR. The sample lists some 87,000 clones, approximately 97% occurring once. Material for sequencing was T cells isolated from PBMCs. The receptor set was obtained from a human donor in good health. CDR3s include the opening cysteine and the closing phenylalanine or tryptophan. D genes are given only for firm matches. The listing skips clone size in some rows; elsewhere it reads once, few, many or a size class.

d_gene: TRBD2; abundance: .; j_gene: TRBJ2-1; v_gene: TRBV27; CDR3aa: CASSPRTSGSNEQFF; CDR3nt: TGTGCCAGCAGTCCCCGGACTAGCGGGAGCAATGAGCAGTTCTTC
d_gene: .; abundance: .; j_gene: TRBJ1-1; v_gene: TRBV11-1; CDR3aa: CASSFSGGGPVEAFF; CDR3nt: TGTGCCAGCAGCTTTTCAGGCGGGGGGCCGGTTGAAGCTTTCTTT
d_gene: TRBD2; abundance: .; j_gene: TRBJ2-7; v_gene: TRBV5-4; CDR3aa: CASSRLAGVGYEQYF; CDR3nt: TGTGCCAGCAGCCGACTAGCGGGAGTGGGTTACGAGCAGTACTTC
d_gene: TRBD2; abundance: .; j_gene: TRBJ2-7; v_gene: TRBV19; CDR3aa: CASSQLAGGRSHEQYF; CDR3nt: TGTGCCAGTAGTCAGCTAGCGGGAGGGCGTTCCCACGAGCAGTACTTC
d_gene: .; abundance: .; j_gene: TRBJ1-6; v_gene: TRBV5-4; CDR3aa: CASSLLTDIIHPLHF; CDR3nt: TGTGCCAGCAGCTTGTTAACAGACATAATTCACCCCCTCCACTTT
d_gene: TRBD1; abundance: .; j_gene: TRBJ2-5; v_gene: TRBV27; CDR3aa: CASSLGTGRQETQYF; CDR3nt: TGTGCCAGCAGTTTAGGGACAGGGCGTCAAGAGACCCAGTACTTC
d_gene: .; abundance: .; j_gene: TRBJ1-6; v_gene: TRBV30; CDR3aa: CACHSSQGSYNSPLHF; CDR3nt: TGTGCCTGCCACAGTTCTCAAGGCTCCTATAATTCACCCCTCCACTTT
d_gene: .; abundance: .; j_gene: TRBJ2-7; v_gene: TRBV10-3; CDR3aa: CAISDYEGTEQYF; CDR3nt: TGTGCCATCAGTGATTACGAGGGTACCGAGCAGTACTTC
d_gene: .; abundance: .; j_gene: TRBJ1-1; v_gene: TRBV19; CDR3aa: CASSKGSQAEAFF; CDR3nt: TGTGCCAGTAGCAAGGGGTCCCAAGCGGAAGCTTTCTTT
d_gene: .; abundance: .; j_gene: TRBJ1-4; v_gene: TRBV28; CDR3aa: CASSLVKGPRPNEKLFF; CDR3nt: TGTGCCAGCAGTTTAGTGAAGGGGCCCCGACCTAATGAAAAACTGTTTTTT
d_gene: TRBD1; abundance: once; j_gene: TRBJ1-4; v_gene: TRBV7-6; CDR3aa: CASSFRTGAGEKLFF; CDR3nt: TGTGCCAGCAGCTTTAGGACAGGGGCGGGGGAAAAACTGTTTTTT
d_gene: .; abundance: .; j_gene: TRBJ2-5; v_gene: TRBV6-5; CDR3aa: CATKTGSQETQYF; CDR3nt: TGTGCCACCAAAACAGGCTCCCAAGAGACCCAGTACTTC
d_gene: .; abundance: .; j_gene: TRBJ2-6; v_gene: TRBV6-5; CDR3aa: CASSLAVPSGANVLTF; CDR3nt: TGTGCCAGCAGTTTAGCAGTACCTTCTGGGGCCAACGTCCTGACTTTC
d_gene: .; abundance: .; j_gene: TRBJ2-1; v_gene: TRBV6-4; CDR3aa: CASSDRGSSYNEQFF; CDR3nt: TGTGCCAGCAGTGACAGAGGCAGCTCCTACAATGAGCAGTTCTTC
d_gene: TRBD2; abundance: .; j_gene: TRBJ2-1; v_gene: TRBV7-8; CDR3aa: CASSADGLASGTQQFF; CDR3nt: TGTGCCAGCAGCGCGGACGGTTTGGCTAGCGGGACCCAACAGTTCTTC
d_gene: .; abundance: .; j_gene: TRBJ2-1; v_gene: TRBV7-3; CDR3aa: CASSYSRGAGEQFF; CDR3nt: TGTGCCAGCAGCTACTCCCGCGGGGCGGGTGAGCAGTTCTTC
d_gene: .; abundance: .; j_gene: TRBJ2-7; v_gene: TRBV4-1; CDR3aa: CASSQERFGGAYHYEQYF; CDR3nt: TGCGCCAGCAGCCAAGAGAGATTTGGGGGGGCCTATCATTACGAGCAGTACTTC